The 3 T cell receptor beta chains in this list originate from one sample, sequenced in a study of OX40 agonist ivuxolimab in advanced cancers. Profiled with immunoSEQ multiplex PCR; TCRdb holds only in-frame clones, not every one. The data contain more than 85,000 clones, over 75% of them singletons. This material consisted of CD4+ or CD8+ T cells sorted from blood, taken in a trial of the OX40 agonist ivuxolimab. These receptors all come from an adult with an advanced solid tumor such as melanoma, head and neck, liver or kidney cancer.

The chain links TRBV9 to TRBJ1-4; TRBD1 is a possible D gene (5 bases). The V gene lost 3 bases and the J gene lost 4 bases, with 19 bases spanning the gap. The length of the CDR3 is 17 residues. Germline values: CDR1 SGDLS, CDR2 YYNGEE. The CDR3 DNA reads as TGTGCCAGCAGCGCCGGGGGGGACCGAAGATATAATGAAAAACTGTTTTTT. Its protein is CASSAGGDRRYNEKLFF.

The rearrangement joins TRBV19 to TRBJ1-4, with D maybe TRBD1 (6 bases). Germline V gene data show CDR1 as LNHDA and CDR2 as SQIVND (reference sequence). Trimming stripped 5 bases from V and 5 bases from J, with 15 bases between. The CDR3 has 15 residues. CDR3 nucleotides: TGTGCCAGTAGTTCGGACAGACGCCTCAATGAAAAACTGTTTTTT. Residues: CASSSDRRLNEKLFF.

J is TRBJ2-7 and V is TRBV2; D call uncertain. The CDR3 has 14 amino acids. V shed 3 bases and J shed 2 bases, with 11 bases lying between them. CDR1 and CDR2 (germline): SNHLY, FYNNEI. The CDR3 DNA is TGTGCCAGCAGTGATGGACGACGCCCCTACGAGCAGTACTTC. Protein: CASSDGRRPYEQYF.